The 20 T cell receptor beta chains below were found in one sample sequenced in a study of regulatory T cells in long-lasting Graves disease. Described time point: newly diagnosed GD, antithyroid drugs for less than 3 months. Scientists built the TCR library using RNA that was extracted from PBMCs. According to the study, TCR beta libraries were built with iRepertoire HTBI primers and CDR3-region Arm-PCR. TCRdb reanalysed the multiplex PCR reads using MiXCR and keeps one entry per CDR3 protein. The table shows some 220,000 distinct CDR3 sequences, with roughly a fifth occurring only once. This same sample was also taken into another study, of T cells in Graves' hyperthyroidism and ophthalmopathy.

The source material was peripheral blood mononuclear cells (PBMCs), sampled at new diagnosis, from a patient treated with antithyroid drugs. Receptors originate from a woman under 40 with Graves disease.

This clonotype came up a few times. This CDR3 reads CASRRREAFF. CDR3 in DNA: TGTGCCAGCAGAAGACGGGAAGCTTTCTTT. This chain uses TRBV28 with TRBJ1-1; no firm D call. CDR1 MDHEN and CDR2 SYDVKM come from the germline V gene. The CDR3 covers 10 residues. The germline V and J ends were trimmed by 6 bases and 8 bases, with 7 bases remaining between them.

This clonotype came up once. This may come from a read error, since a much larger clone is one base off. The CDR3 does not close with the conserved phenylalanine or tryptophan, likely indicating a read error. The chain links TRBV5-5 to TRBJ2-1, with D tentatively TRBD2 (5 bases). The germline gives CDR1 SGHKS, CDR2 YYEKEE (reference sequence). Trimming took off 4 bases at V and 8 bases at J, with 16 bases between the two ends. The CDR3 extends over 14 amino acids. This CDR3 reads CASSKARRSDEQFY. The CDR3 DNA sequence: TGTGCCAGCAGCAAGGCCAGGAGGTCGGATGAGCAGTTCTAC.

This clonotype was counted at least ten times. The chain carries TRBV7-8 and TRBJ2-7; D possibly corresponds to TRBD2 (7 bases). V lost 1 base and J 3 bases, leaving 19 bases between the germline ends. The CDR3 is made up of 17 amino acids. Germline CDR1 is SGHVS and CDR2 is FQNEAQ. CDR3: CASSLEGGGESHYEQYF. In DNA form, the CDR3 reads TGTGCCAGCAGCTTAGAGGGGGGGGGGGAGAGTCACTACGAGCAGTACTTC.

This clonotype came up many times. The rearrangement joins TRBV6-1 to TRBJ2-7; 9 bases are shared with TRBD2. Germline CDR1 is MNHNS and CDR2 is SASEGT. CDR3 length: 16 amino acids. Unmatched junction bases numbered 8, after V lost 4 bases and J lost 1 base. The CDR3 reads CASSGPPSGDSYEQYF. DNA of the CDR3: TGTGCCAGCAGTGGACCGCCTAGCGGGGATTCCTACGAGCAGTACTTC.

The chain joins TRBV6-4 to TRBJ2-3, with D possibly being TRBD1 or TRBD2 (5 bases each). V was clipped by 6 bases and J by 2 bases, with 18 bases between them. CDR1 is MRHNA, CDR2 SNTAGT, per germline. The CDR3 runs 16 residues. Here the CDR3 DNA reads TGTGCCAGCAGGGAACAGGAAGGACTCATCACAGATACGCAGTATTTT. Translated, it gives CASREQEGLITDTQYF.

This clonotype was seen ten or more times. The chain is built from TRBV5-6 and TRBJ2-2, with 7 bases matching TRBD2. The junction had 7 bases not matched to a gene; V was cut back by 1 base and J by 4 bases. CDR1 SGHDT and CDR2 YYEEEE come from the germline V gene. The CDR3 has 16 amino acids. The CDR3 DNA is TGTGCCAGCAGCTTGTTCGCGGGAGTGGGCACCGGGGAGCTGTTTTTT. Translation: CASSLFAGVGTGELFF.

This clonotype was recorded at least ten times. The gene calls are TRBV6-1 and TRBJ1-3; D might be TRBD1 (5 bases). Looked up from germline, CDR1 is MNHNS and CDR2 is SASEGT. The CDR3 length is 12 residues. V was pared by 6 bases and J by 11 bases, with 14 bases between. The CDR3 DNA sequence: TGTGCCAGCAGGGGGGACCTCCGGCCCATATATTTT. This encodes CASRGDLRPIYF.

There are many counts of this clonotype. The DNA for the CDR3 is TGTGCCAGCAGCCCGAGTGACAGCGGGGTTAAAGAGACCCAGTACTTC. This encodes CASSPSDSGVKETQYF. This chain uses TRBV3-1 with TRBJ2-5; 7 positions match TRBD2. The CDR3 runs to 16 residues. In germline, CDR1 is LGHDT, CDR2 YNNKEL (reference sequence). With V trimmed by 4 bases and J by 3 bases, 11 bases remained unmatched.

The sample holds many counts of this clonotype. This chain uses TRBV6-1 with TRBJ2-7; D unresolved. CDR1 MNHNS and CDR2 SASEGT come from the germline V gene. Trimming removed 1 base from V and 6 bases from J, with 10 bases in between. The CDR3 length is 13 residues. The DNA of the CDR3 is TGTGCCAGCAGTGAAGTAGGAGTCTCCGAGCAGTACTTC. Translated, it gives CASSEVGVSEQYF.

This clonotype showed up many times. DNA for the CDR3: TGTGCCAGCAGTTCCGGGACCTGGAACACCGGGGAGCTGTTTTTT. Protein sequence: CASSSGTWNTGELFF. The chain has TRBV28 and TRBJ2-2; TRBD1 or TRBD2 may be the D gene (5 bases each). Germline V gene data show CDR1 as MDHEN and CDR2 as SYDVKM. The CDR3 covers 15 residues. The germline V and J ends were trimmed by 4 bases and 1 base, with 10 bases remaining between them. Combining the CDR3 with reference TRBV28 and TRBJ2-2 gives the whole variable domain DVKVTQSSRYLVKRTGEKVFLECVQDMDHENMFWYRQDPGLGLRLIYFSYDVKMKEKGDIPEGYSVSREKKERFSLILESASTNQTSMYLCASSSGTWNTGELFFGEGSRLTVL.

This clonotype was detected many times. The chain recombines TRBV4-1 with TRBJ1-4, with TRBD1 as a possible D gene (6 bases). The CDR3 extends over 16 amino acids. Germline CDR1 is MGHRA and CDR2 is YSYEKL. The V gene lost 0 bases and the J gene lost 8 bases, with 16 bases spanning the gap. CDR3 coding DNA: TGCGCCAGCAGCCAAGAATATCGGGGGCGAAAGGAAAAACTGTTTTTT. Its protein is CASSQEYRGRKEKLFF.

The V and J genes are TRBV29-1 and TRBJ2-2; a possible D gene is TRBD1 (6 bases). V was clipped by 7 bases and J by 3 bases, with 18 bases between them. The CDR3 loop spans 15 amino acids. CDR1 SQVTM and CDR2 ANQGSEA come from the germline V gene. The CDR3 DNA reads TGCAGCGCCATAGTCCGGGACACCTACACCGGGGAGCTGTTTTTT. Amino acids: CSAIVRDTYTGELFF.

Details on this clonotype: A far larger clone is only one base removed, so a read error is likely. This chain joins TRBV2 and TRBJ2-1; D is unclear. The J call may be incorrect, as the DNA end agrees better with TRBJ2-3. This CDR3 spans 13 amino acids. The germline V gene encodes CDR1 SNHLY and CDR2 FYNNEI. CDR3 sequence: CASSVDYTNTQYF. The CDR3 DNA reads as TGTGCCAGCAGTGTTGATTACACAAATACGCAGTATTTT.

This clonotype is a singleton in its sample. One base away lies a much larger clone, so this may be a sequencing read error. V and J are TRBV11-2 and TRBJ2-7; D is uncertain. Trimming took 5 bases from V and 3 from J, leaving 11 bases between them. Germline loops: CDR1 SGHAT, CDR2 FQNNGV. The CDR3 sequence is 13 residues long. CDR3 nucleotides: TGTGCCAGCAGCCCGCCAGGCGTCTACGAGCAGTACTTC. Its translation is CASSPPGVYEQYF.

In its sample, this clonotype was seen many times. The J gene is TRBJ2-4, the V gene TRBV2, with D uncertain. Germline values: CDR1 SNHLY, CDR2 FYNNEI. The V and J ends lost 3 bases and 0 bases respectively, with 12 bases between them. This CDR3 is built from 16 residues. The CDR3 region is CASSENAALAKNIQYF. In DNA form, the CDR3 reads TGTGCCAGCAGTGAGAATGCTGCGCTAGCCAAAAACATTCAGTACTTC.

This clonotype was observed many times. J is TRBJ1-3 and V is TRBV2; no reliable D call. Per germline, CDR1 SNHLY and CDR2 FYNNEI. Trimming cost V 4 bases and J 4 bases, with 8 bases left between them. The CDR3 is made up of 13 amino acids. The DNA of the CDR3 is TGTGCCAGCAGTGCGCCGTGGGGAAACACCATATATTTT. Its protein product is CASSAPWGNTIYF.

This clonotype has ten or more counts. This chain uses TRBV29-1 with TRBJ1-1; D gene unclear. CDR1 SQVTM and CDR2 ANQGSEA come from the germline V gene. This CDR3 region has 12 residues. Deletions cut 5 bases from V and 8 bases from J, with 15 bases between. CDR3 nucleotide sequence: TGCAGCGTTTCGGAGGGTACGCGAGAAGCTTTCTTT. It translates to CSVSEGTREAFF.

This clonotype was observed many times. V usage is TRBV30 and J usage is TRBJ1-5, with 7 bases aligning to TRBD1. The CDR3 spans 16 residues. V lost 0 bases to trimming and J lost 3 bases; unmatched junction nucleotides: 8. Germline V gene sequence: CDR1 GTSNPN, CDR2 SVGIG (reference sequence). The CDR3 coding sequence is TGTGCCTGGAGTGTAAAGGGACAGATGAACAATCAGCCCCAGCATTTT. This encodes CAWSVKGQMNNQPQHF.

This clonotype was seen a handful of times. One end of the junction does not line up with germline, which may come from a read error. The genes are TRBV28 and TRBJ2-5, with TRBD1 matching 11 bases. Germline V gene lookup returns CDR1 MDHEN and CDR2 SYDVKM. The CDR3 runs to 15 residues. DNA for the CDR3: TGCGCCAGCAGTTCAGGACAGGGGGCCGGTGAGACCCAGTACTTC. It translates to CASSSGQGAGETQYF.

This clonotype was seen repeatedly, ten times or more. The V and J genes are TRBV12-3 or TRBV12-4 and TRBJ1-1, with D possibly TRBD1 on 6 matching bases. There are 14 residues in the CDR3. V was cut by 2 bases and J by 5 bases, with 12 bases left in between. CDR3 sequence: CASSLSGAGTEAFF. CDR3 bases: TGTGCCAGCAGTTTATCGGGGGCCGGGACTGAAGCTTTCTTT.